The 16 T cell receptor beta chains reported below all come from one sample, sequenced in a study of CD8+ T cells in alopecia areata. After isolation, RNA underwent reverse transcription to generate cDNA as the sequencing template. The repertoire was sequenced with immunoSEQ multiplex PCR; TCRdb's copy has only in-frame clones and lacks some. The profile shows approximately 180,000 clones, about 70% of them singletons. This specimen consisted of CD8+ T cells sorted from blood, obtained at week 0. The receptors were sampled from a human donor with alopecia areata.

The rearrangement joins TRBV7-9 to TRBJ2-7; maybe TRBD2 (7 bases). Germline CDR1 SEHNR, CDR2 FQNEAQ (reference sequence). V lost 5 bases and J lost 0, with 17 bases in between. CDR3 length: 16 residues. CDR3 sequence reads: CASSHRWGGSSYEQYF. The CDR3 nucleotides are TGTGCCAGCAGCCACCGGTGGGGGGGCAGCTCCTACGAGCAGTACTTC.

The chain uses TRBV9 and TRBJ2-2; D may match TRBD1 or TRBD2 (5 bases each). Germline loops: CDR1 SGDLS, CDR2 YYNGEE. Trimming shortened V by 0 bases and J by 6 bases, and 18 bases separated the two germline ends. The length of the CDR3 is 17 residues. This CDR3 is CASSVAADGRGAGELFF. The CDR3 DNA reads TGTGCCAGCAGCGTAGCTGCGGATGGCCGAGGGGCCGGGGAGCTGTTTTTT. Variable domain in full (rest from reference TRBV9 and TRBJ2-2): DSGVTQTPKHLITATGQRVTLRCSPRSGDLSVYWYQQSLDQGLQFLIQYYNGEERAKGNILERFSAQQFPDLHSELNLSSLELGDSALYFCASSVAADGRGAGELFFGEGSRLTVL.

The chain employs TRBV11-2 and TRBJ2-7; perhaps TRBD2 as D (5 bases). The CDR3 contains 14 residues. The germline V and J ends were trimmed by 1 base and 3 bases, with 10 bases remaining between them. The germline CDR1 and CDR2 sequences are SGHAT and FQNNGV. CDR3: CASSLVGGNYEQYF. The CDR3 DNA reads as TGTGCCAGCAGCTTAGTCGGAGGAAACTACGAGCAGTACTTC.

This clone was detected a few times. The chain employs TRBV21-1 and TRBJ1-1; the table's TRBD1 call for D was not verified on the DNA. TRBV21-1 is an annotated pseudogene. The CDR3 loop spans 14 amino acids. CDR3 nucleotide sequence: TGTGCCAGCAGCAAAGGACAGGGGGACACTGAAGCTTTCTTT. Its protein product is CASSKGQGDTEAFF.

The V call is TRBV12-5, the J call TRBJ2-7, with D perhaps matching TRBD1 (6 bases). The CDR3 spans 12 residues. The V gene's germline CDR1 is LGHNT and CDR2 FRNRAP. V was clipped by 5 bases and J by 3 bases, with 8 bases between them. The CDR3 nucleotides read TGTGCTAGTGGTATCAGGGGCTACGAGCAGTACTTC. Amino acid sequence: CASGIRGYEQYF.

This clone has only a few counts. The chain links TRBV29-1 to TRBJ2-3; D ambiguous. The CDR3 is 12 residues long. Per germline, CDR1 SQVTM and CDR2 ANQGSEA. V lost 0 bases and J lost 7, with 8 bases in between. CDR3 DNA: TGCAGCGTTGAAGATCAGGCGTATACGCAGTATTTT. It codes for CSVEDQAYTQYF.

The rearrangement joins TRBV10-1 to TRBJ2-7; 8 nucleotides match TRBD1. This CDR3 is 14 amino acids long. The ends lost 2 bases at V and 5 bases at J; junction bases unmatched: 5. Per germline, CDR1 WNHNN and CDR2 SYGVQD (reference sequence). DNA for the CDR3: TGCGCCAGCAGTGAGGTGCCAGGGGGCGACGAGCAGTACTTC. Translation: CASSEVPGGDEQYF.

Only a few counts were recorded for this clone. The chain links TRBV23-1 to TRBJ1-6; the D gene is possibly TRBD1 (5 bases). TRBV23-1 is annotated as an ORF whose role is uncertain. CDR3 length equals 17 residues. V lost 3 bases and J lost 5, with 17 bases in between. CDR3 sequence reads: CASSHYPRDLDNSPLHF. CDR3 DNA sequence: TGCGCCAGCAGTCATTACCCCCGGGACTTGGATAATTCACCCCTCCACTTT.

The rearrangement uses TRBV23-1 and TRBJ1-5; D not resolved. TRBV23-1 is classed as an ORF, of uncertain function. V was cut by 7 bases and J by 4 bases, with 14 bases left in between. The CDR3 runs 14 residues. The CDR3 DNA sequence: TGCGCCAGCACCCCCGGAGGAAAGAATCAGCCCCAGCATTTT. Its translation: CASTPGGKNQPQHF.

The rearrangement uses TRBV29-1 and TRBJ1-1, with D perhaps matching TRBD1 (5 bases). The length of the CDR3 is 14 residues. Germline V gene lookup returns CDR1 SQVTM and CDR2 ANQGSEA. Trimming removed 7 bases at V and 1 base at J, with 16 bases between. In DNA, the CDR3 is TGCAGCGGGGGTAGGGAAGGGGCGAACACTGAAGCTTTCTTT. Translated, it gives CSGGREGANTEAFF.

The rearrangement uses TRBV5-1 and TRBJ2-1, with D tentatively TRBD2 (5 bases). V lost 0 bases, J lost 4 bases, and 11 bases lay in between. The CDR3 is 15 amino acids. Germline loops: CDR1 SGHRS, CDR2 YFSETQ. The CDR3 spells CASSLEGGLYNEQFF. CDR3 in DNA: TGCGCCAGCAGCTTGGAGGGCGGACTTTACAATGAGCAGTTCTTC.

This clone appeared once. This chain links TRBV27 with TRBJ2-7; 7 bases agree with TRBD1. Looked up from germline, CDR1 is MNHEY and CDR2 is SMNVEV (reference sequence). This CDR3 comprises 16 residues. The V gene end was trimmed by 5 bases and the J gene end by 0 bases; junction bases not matched to a gene: 10. The CDR3 loop reads CASSPQGTRSSYEQYF. The CDR3 DNA follows: TGTGCCAGCAGTCCACAGGGGACCAGGAGCTCCTACGAGCAGTACTTC.

This rearrangement joins TRBV5-6 to TRBJ1-6; D unresolved. The length of the CDR3 is 11 residues. With 6 bases removed from V and 16 bases from J, the gap between germline ends came to 14 bases. CDR1 and CDR2 from the germline V gene are SGHDT and YYEEEE. In DNA form, the CDR3 reads TGTGCCAGCACCGGAGCTGGGAGGCTCCACTTT. Protein sequence: CASTGAGRLHF. The full variable domain, its missing parts supplied by reference TRBV5-6 and TRBJ1-6, is DAGVTQSPTHLIKTRGQQVTLRCSPKSGHDTVSWYQQALGQGPQFIFQYYEEEERQRGNFPDRFSGHQFPNYSSELNVNALLLGDSALYLCASTGAGRLHFGNGTRLTVT.

The CDR3 DNA follows: TGCGCCAGCAGCCAAGACTTCCGGGACAGGAGCCAAGAGACCCAGTACTTC. Amino acid sequence: CASSQDFRDRSQETQYF. V and J are TRBV4-1 and TRBJ2-5; 8 bases are a match to TRBD1. There are 17 residues in the CDR3. The V gene's germline CDR1 is MGHRA and CDR2 YSYEKL. Losses at the gene ends were 0 bases for V and 1 base for J; bases not matched to a gene: 7.

V usage is TRBV7-9 and J usage is TRBJ2-3; 7 bases are shared with TRBD2. The germline CDR1 and CDR2 sequences are SEHNR and FQNEAQ (reference sequence). V gave up 5 bases and J gave up 2 bases; unmatched junction bases: 16. This CDR3 has 18 amino acids. CDR3 in DNA: TGTGCCAGCAGCCCGCTGGAGGTAGCGGGTTACTACACAGATACGCAGTATTTT. Translated: CASSPLEVAGYYTDTQYF.

CDR3 nucleotide sequence: TGTGCCAGCAGTTACGGGAACACAGATACGCAGTATTTT. It encodes CASSYGNTDTQYF. The chain uses TRBV6-5 and TRBJ2-3; D is unclear. This CDR3 spans 13 amino acids. Looked up from germline, CDR1 is MNHEY and CDR2 is SVGAGI. Deletions cut 2 bases from V and 2 bases from J, with 5 bases between.